This entry features one T cell receptor (beta chain) sequence. The antigen remains unidentified. Extraction of PBMCs used roughly 9.3 ml of fresh peripheral blood. V gave up 5 bases and J gave up 5 bases; unmatched junction bases: 8. Germline values: CDR1 LGHNT, CDR2 FRNRAP. The CDR3 contains 15 residues. TCR beta CDR3 regions were amplified from RNA transcripts. During a first-round RT-PCR of the TCR CDR3, the HTBI primer set was used. TCRdb called the multiplex PCR reads again in MiXCR, with one record for every CDR3 protein. The sample includes some 550,000 distinct CDR3 sequences, less than 25% of them seen just once. This sample was taken from a study of T cells in Graves' hyperthyroidism and ophthalmopathy. About the research overall: The authors collected peripheral blood at initial diagnosis, before any treatment. Whole-study results and caveats: Through a model of 13 V-J features, ophthalmopathy was separated from stable hyperthyroidism. Also found in blood were most expanded thyroid clonotypes above 0.001.

The sequence was obtained from a man aged 18 to 29 with Graves' hyperthyroidism. Sequencing was performed on blood. The chain links TRBV12-5 to TRBJ1-5; 8 nucleotides line up with TRBD1. Written as DNA, the CDR3 is TGTGCTAGTGGTCCCGGGCAGGGGGCTCATCAGCCCCAGCATTTT. Protein sequence: CASGPGQGAHQPQHF. Supplemented by reference TRBV12-5 and TRBJ1-5, the full variable domain reads DARVTQTPRHKVTEMGQEVTMRCQPILGHNTVFWYRQTMMQGLELLAYFRNRAPLDDSGMPKDRFSAEMPDATLATLKIQPSEPRDSAVYFCASGPGQGAHQPQHFGDGTRLSIL.